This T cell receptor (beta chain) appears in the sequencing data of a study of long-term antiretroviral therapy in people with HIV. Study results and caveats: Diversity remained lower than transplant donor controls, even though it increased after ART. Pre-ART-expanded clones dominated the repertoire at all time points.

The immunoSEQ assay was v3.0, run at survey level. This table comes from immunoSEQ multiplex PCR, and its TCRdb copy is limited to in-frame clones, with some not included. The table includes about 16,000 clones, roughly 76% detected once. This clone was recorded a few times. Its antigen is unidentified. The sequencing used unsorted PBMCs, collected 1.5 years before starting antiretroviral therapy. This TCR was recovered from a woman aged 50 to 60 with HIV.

CDR3 nucleotides: TGTGCCAGAAGCTTGCAGGGGGCGAACTATGGCTACACCTTC. Amino acids: CARSLQGANYGYTF. The chain couples TRBV5-3 to TRBJ1-2; 8 nucleotides align to TRBD1. TRBV5-3 is an ORF for which the function is uncertain. With V trimmed by 1 base and J by 2 bases, 1 base remained unmatched. The CDR3 sequence is 14 residues long.